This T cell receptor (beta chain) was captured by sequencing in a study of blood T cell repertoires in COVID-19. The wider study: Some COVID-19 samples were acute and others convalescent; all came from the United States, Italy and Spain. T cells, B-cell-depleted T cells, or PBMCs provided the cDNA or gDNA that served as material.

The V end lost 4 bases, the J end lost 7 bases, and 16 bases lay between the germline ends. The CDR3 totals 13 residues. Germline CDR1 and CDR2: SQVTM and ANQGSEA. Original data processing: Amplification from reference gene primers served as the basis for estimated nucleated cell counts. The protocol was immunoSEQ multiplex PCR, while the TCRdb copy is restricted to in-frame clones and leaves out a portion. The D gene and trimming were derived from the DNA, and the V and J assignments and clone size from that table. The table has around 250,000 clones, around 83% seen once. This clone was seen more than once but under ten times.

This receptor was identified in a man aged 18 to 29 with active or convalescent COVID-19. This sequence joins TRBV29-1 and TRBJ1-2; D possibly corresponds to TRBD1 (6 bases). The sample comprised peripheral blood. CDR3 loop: CSVGDRFYGGYTF. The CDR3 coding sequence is TGCAGCGTTGGAGACAGGTTCTATGGTGGCTACACCTTC.